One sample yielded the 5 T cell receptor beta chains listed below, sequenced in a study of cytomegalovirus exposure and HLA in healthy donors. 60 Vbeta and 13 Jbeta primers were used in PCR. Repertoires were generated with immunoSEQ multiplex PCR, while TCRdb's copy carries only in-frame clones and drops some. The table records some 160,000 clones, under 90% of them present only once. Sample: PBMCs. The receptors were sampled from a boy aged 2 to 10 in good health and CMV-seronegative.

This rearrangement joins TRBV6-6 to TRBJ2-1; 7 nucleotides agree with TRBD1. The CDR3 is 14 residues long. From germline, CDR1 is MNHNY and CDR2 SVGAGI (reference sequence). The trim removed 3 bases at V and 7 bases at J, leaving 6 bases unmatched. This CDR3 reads CASSYKGGLNEQFF. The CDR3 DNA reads TGTGCCAGCAGTTATAAAGGGGGCCTGAATGAGCAGTTCTTC.

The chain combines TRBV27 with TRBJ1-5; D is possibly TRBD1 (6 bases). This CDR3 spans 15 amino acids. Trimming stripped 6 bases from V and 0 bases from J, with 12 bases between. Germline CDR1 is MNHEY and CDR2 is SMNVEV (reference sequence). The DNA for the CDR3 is TGTGCCAGCAGACCCGACAGGCGTAGCAATCAGCCCCAGCATTTT. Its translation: CASRPDRRSNQPQHF.

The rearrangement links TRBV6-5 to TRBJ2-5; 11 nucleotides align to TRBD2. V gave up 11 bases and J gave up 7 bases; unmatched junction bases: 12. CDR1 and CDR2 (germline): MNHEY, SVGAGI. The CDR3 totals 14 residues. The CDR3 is CASARGLAGGTQYF. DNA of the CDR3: TGTGCCTCCGCACGGGGCCTAGCGGGAGGGACCCAGTACTTC.

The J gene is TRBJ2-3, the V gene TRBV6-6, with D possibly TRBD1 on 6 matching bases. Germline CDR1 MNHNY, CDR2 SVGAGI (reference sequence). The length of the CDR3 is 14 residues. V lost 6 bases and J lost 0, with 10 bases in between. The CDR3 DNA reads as TGTGCCAGCAGGGCCAGGGGAAGCACAGATACGCAGTATTTT. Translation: CASRARGSTDTQYF.

CDR3 amino acids: CASSLRQGFTYEQYF. In DNA form, the CDR3 reads TGTGCCAGCAGCCTCAGACAGGGATTCACCTACGAGCAGTACTTC. This chain uses TRBV11-2 with TRBJ2-7, with TRBD1 identical over 7 bases. With V trimmed by 5 bases and J by 2 bases, 9 bases remained unmatched. This CDR3 is 15 amino acids long. CDR1 and CDR2 from the germline V gene are SGHAT and FQNNGV.